One TCR beta chain is described in this entry. This clone was seen once. No cognate antigen has been identified for it. No per-base quality is available; no much larger clone lies one base away. The data were obtained in a study of blood T cell repertoires in COVID-19 (dated by TCRdb to 2020 to 2022). Concerning the study at large: Collaborator samples came from the United States, Italy and Spain and covered acute and convalescent phases of COVID-19. The material from the prospective study consisted of cDNA or gDNA derived from T cells, B-cell-depleted T cells, or PBMCs. The dataset comprised deeply sampled blood TCRbeta repertoires from subjects exposed to, actively infected with, or recovered from COVID-19. A freely available public database, intended as a resource for researchers studying the immune response to SARS-CoV-2, is where the repertoires were released. Samples were obtained from the ongoing ImmuneRACE study (first 160 participants) and from roughly 1,300 subjects provided by 6 global collaborators. Nearly every sample came with metadata listing a de-identified subject ID, COVID-19 status, age in years and sex. Where HLA class I and class II types were available, the types were taken from metadata supplied by the sample provider, not from assay-based typing. The investigation overall reported the following: The quantity of clinical and demographic metadata differed by source and by participant and was supplied without curation.

Another Seattle source contributed samples from volunteer blood donors who had recovered from COVID-19. Each collaborating institution followed its own protocols to collect whole blood in K2EDTA tubes. For TCRbeta analysis, collaborators shipped samples in one of three forms: frozen whole blood, isolated PBMCs, or DNA extracted from either of those sample types. Including cysteine and phenylalanine, the CDR3 has 18 amino acids. Here the CDR3 DNA is all that survives: 54 bases in frame from base 1. Germline trimming: 3 bases from V, 2 bases from J; junction bases outside gene matches: 7. CDR1 SGHVS and CDR2 FNYEAQ were looked up in the germline V gene. The immunoSEQ Assay, a bias-controlled multiplex PCR, was used to amplify TCRbeta CDR3 regions from genomic DNA. Regarding the original processing steps: Within the assay, amplification of reference gene primers was used to estimate how many nucleated cells each sample contained. Sequence reads were collapsed and filtered to measure the absolute abundance of every unique TCRbeta CDR3 rearrangement. For each sample, productive Simpson clonality was calculated as the square root of Simpson's diversity index across productive rearrangements. In TCRdb, the immuneACCESS table is reduced to in-frame sequences with V and J assigned. These tables do not hold every clone; where another copy was compared, an unresolved V gene accounts for under half, and the others remain unexplained. V and J calls and clone size follow that table, whereas D and trimming were derived from the DNA. Counted in this sample were 120,000 to 150,000 clones; 85% to 90% of them appeared once. The ten largest clones take up around 40% of the sample.

In this chain, TRBV7-6 is recombined with TRBJ2-3, with 14 central nucleotides matching TRBD2. Input material: peripheral blood. This receptor was taken from a man over 45 who had recovered from COVID-19. The DNA sequence reads TGTGCCAGCAGCTTCCCCCGGGGACTAGCGGGGGACACAGATACGCAGTATTTT. Translated, this gives CASSFPRGLAGDTDTQYF.